Included here is one TCR beta chain sequence, with context. No antigen is known for it. The sample comes from a study of chemoradiotherapy in HPV16-positive cancers. Across the whole study: Functional T-cell assays on two HPV16-positive patients' cells defined candidate HPV-specific clones and common TCR motifs. Study-wide results and caveats: HPV-specific T cells were functionally defined from only a couple of HPV16-positive patients. Better recurrence-free survival went with HPV-responsive T-cell expansion in HPV16-positive patients.

Sequencing used immunoSEQ multiplex PCR; TCRdb keeps in-frame clones, though not all of them. The profile shows 7,000 to 9,500 clones, about 85% of them singletons. This CDR3 contains 12 residues. Trimming pared 4 bases from V and 4 bases from J, leaving 10 bases between. Per the germline V gene, CDR1 is GTSNPN and CDR2 is SVGIG (reference sequence). The chain uses TRBV30 and TRBJ1-2, with D tentatively TRBD1 (5 bases). The sample consisted of tumor tissue, taken from a patient who underwent chemoradiotherapy. The TCR was taken from a human donor with HPV-associated anogenital cancer. The CDR3 here is CAWKERGYGYTF. As DNA, the CDR3 is TGTGCCTGGAAGGAAAGGGGCTATGGCTACACCTTC.